The clone carrying this TCR beta chain was counted at least ten times. Its specificity is not known. The data were obtained in a study of CD8 T cells in ankylosing spondylitis. TCR beta libraries were made by quantitative 5'-RACE with molecular barcodes. TCRdb analysed the 5' RACE reads with MiXCR anew, one entry per CDR3 protein. In the table there are some 38,000 distinct CDR3 sequences, approximately 3% of which are singletons. The CDR3 totals 16 residues. In germline, CDR1 is SGDLS, CDR2 YYNGEE. Trimming cost V 4 bases and J 2 bases; bases outside gene matches: 9. Broader study findings: The study identified a TCR beta motif of several highly homologous variants that appeared characteristic of ankylosing spondylitis blood. Certain motif variants had earlier appeared in reactive arthritis synovial fluid and blood.

The receptor was derived from a male donor with ankylosing spondylitis or in good health (not recorded which). Sequencing was done on a sample of blood, either unsorted or a sorted T cell fraction (not recorded which). V gene TRBV9 combines with J gene TRBJ2-3, with 8 bases matching TRBD2. The CDR3 loop is CASSTPRGGTTDTQYF. CDR3 DNA sequence: TGTGCCAGCAGCACCCCCCGCGGGGGGACCACAGATACGCAGTATTTT.